The 10 T cell receptor beta chains below all came from one sample that was sequenced in a study of CD8 T cells in Susac syndrome. Reverse transcription of roughly 0.45 to 1 ug RNA was performed with random hexamers. One entry per CDR3 protein, called by TCRdb with MiXCR from the immunoSEQ multiplex PCR reads. Of some 120,000 distinct CDR3 sequences in the sample, roughly 94% were seen once. Sequencing input: CD4+ T cells from PBMCs. These receptors were collected from a human donor with multiple sclerosis.

This chain joins TRBV30 and TRBJ1-2; D unresolved. This CDR3 comprises 10 residues. From germline, CDR1 is GTSNPN and CDR2 SVGIG (reference sequence). The CDR3 spells CAWGGIGYTF. CDR3 in DNA: TGTGCTTGGGGAGGAATAGGCTACACCTTC. Combining the CDR3 with reference TRBV30 and TRBJ1-2 gives the whole variable domain SQTIHQWPATLVQPVGSPLSLECTVEGTSNPNLYWYRQAAGRGLQLLFYSVGIGQISSEVPQNLSASRPQDRQFILSSKKLLLSDSGFYLCAWGGIGYTFGSGTRLTVV.

This chain uses TRBV7-9 with TRBJ2-5; 8 bases are shared with TRBD1. CDR3 size: 14 residues. With V trimmed by 8 bases and J by 5 bases, 10 bases remained unmatched. CDR1 SEHNR and CDR2 FQNEAQ come from the germline V gene (reference sequence). The CDR3 here is CASLIGQGAETQYF. The CDR3 bases are TGTGCCAGCTTAATAGGACAGGGAGCGGAGACCCAGTACTTC.

In DNA, the CDR3 is TGTGCCAGCAGCGTAGTAGGGGGCACGAACACTGAAGCTTTCTTT. Translated, it gives CASSVVGGTNTEAFF. The chain carries TRBV9 and TRBJ1-1; 7 bases fit TRBD1. Germline V gene data show CDR1 as SGDLS and CDR2 as YYNGEE. Trimming cost V 0 bases and J 1 base; bases outside gene matches: 3. The CDR3 runs to 15 residues.

The chain carries TRBV7-6 and TRBJ2-6; D remains ambiguous. Deletions cut 4 bases from V and 4 bases from J, with 14 bases between. The CDR3 is 16 amino acids. CDR1 SGHVS and CDR2 FNYEAQ come from the germline V gene. The CDR3 loop reads CASSSPPQSGANVLTF. CDR3 sequence (DNA): TGTGCCAGCAGCTCCCCCCCCCAATCGGGGGCCAACGTCCTGACTTTC.

The chain employs TRBV7-9 and TRBJ2-5, with a possible D match to TRBD1 (5 bases). Germline CDR1 reads SEHNR; CDR2 reads FQNEAQ (reference sequence). Between the trimmed V and J ends, which lost 5 bases and 0 bases, there was a span of 10 bases. The CDR3 runs to 14 residues. The CDR3 DNA reads as TGTGCCAGCAGCGATGCAGGGTACCAAGAGACCCAGTACTTC. This sequence encodes CASSDAGYQETQYF.

The rearrangement links TRBV19 to TRBJ1-2; D is perhaps TRBD1 (5 bases). Germline V gene data show CDR1 as LNHDA and CDR2 as SQIVND (reference sequence). This CDR3 has 17 residues. Between the trimmed V and J ends, which lost 7 bases and 0 bases, there was a span of 21 bases. The CDR3 is CASTDRIGGRANYGYTF. The DNA for the CDR3 is TGTGCCAGTACCGATAGGATTGGGGGACGAGCTAACTATGGCTACACCTTC.

This chain connects TRBV5-6 to TRBJ2-3; 7 bases align to TRBD2. This CDR3 region has 14 residues. Unmatched junction bases numbered 5, after V lost 5 bases and J lost 2 bases. Germline values: CDR1 SGHDT, CDR2 YYEEEE. CDR3 nucleotides: TGTGCCAGCAGAGCCGCGGGGGACACAGATACGCAGTATTTT. It is translated as CASRAAGDTDTQYF. The variable domain in full, with the rest retrieved from reference TRBV5-6 and TRBJ2-3, is DAGVTQSPTHLIKTRGQQVTLRCSPKSGHDTVSWYQQALGQGPQFIFQYYEEEERQRGNFPDRFSGHQFPNYSSELNVNALLLGDSALYLCASRAAGDTDTQYFGPGTRLTVL.

The chain joins TRBV5-6 to TRBJ2-6, with D uncertain. Germline CDR1 and CDR2: SGHDT and YYEEEE. The CDR3 consists of 15 residues. V was shortened by 4 bases and J by 3 bases, with 11 bases between the two germline ends. The CDR3 DNA sequence: TGTGCCAGCAGCCCTCAGTTTGGTGGGGCCAACGTCCTGACTTTC. Amino acid sequence: CASSPQFGGANVLTF.

This rearrangement joins TRBV7-9 to TRBJ1-1; D unresolved. There are 12 residues in the CDR3. Germline lookup yields CDR1 SEHNR and CDR2 FQNEAQ (reference sequence). Trimming removed 4 bases at V and 1 base at J, with 4 bases between. The DNA for the CDR3 is TGTGCCAGCAGCTGGGCGAACACTGAAGCTTTCTTT. Amino acid sequence: CASSWANTEAFF.

The chain uses TRBV27 and TRBJ2-3; D could derive from TRBD1 or TRBD2 (5 bases each). The CDR3 is made up of 15 amino acids. From germline, CDR1 is MNHEY and CDR2 SMNVEV (reference sequence). V lost 6 bases to trimming and J lost 0 bases, with 13 bases between them. The CDR3 here is CASRDRGGSTDTQYF. CDR3 bases: TGTGCCAGCAGAGACCGGGGCGGTAGCACAGATACGCAGTATTTT.